This TCR beta chain stems from a study of T cells in Graves' hyperthyroidism and ophthalmopathy. Study information: Peripheral blood collection took place at initial diagnosis, before any treatment.

It was RNA transcripts that yielded the amplified TCR beta CDR3 regions. First-round RT-PCR targeting the TCR CDR3 was performed with the HTBI primer set. MiXCR, applied by TCRdb to the multiplex PCR reads, yields one record per CDR3 protein. Among approximately 600,000 distinct CDR3 sequences listed, under 25% were seen once. Study-wide results and caveats: A 13 V-J signature model discriminated ophthalmopathy versus stable hyperthyroidism. Blood also showed most of the thyroid clonotypes that were expanded above 0.001.

V gave up 0 bases and J gave up 5 bases, with 4 bases separating them. The germline CDR1 and CDR2 sequences are MNHNS and SASEGT. The CDR3 runs to 12 residues. This clonotype showed up just a few times. No antigen is known for it. The chain couples TRBV6-1 to TRBJ2-5, with D hard to call. Input material: blood. This clonotype originated in a man under 40 with Graves' ophthalmopathy. The CDR3 protein is CASSEAWETQYF. The CDR3 coding sequence is TGTGCCAGCAGTGAAGCTTGGGAGACCCAGTACTTC.